Listed below are T cell receptor beta chains from one sample, sequenced in a study of blood T cells in healthy people across ages. TCRdb recomputed calls from the 5' RACE reads with MiXCR, one row per CDR3 protein. Of around 990,000 distinct CDR3 sequences in the sample, under 30% were seen once. The sample was also linked to a second study, of T cells of mothers and their children.

Sequencing was performed on blood. The receptors were sampled from a girl aged 2 to 9 in good health. The CDR3 runs from the conserved cysteine through the conserved F or W. A D gene is named only where the DNA matches it firmly. For some rows the clone size is stated as once, few or many, or as a class when expanded; others skip it.

D: .
J: TRBJ1-5
V: TRBV20-1
size: few
DNA: TGCAGTGTCCGTCTACGGGGTTTGCAGCCCCAGCATTTT
CDR3: CSVRLRGLQPQHF

D: .
J: TRBJ2-7
V: TRBV7-9
size: many
DNA: TGTGCCAGCAGTCCCCTCGCCTACGAGCAGTACTTC
CDR3: CASSPLAYEQYF

D: .
J: TRBJ2-7
V: TRBV7-6
size: once
DNA: TGTGCCAGCAGCTTAGCCCTGGACGGATTAAGGAACGAGCAGTACTTC
CDR3: CASSLALDGLRNEQYF

D: .
J: TRBJ2-7
V: TRBV5-1
size: .
DNA: TGCGCCAGCAGCTTGGCCAAGGGCTCCAGCGCCAGACAGTACTTC
CDR3: CASSLAKGSSARQYF

D: TRBD1
J: TRBJ1-5
V: TRBV6-5
size: .
DNA: TGTGCCAGCAGGACAGGGGGCGGGGGGCAGCCCCAGCATTTT
CDR3: CASRTGGGGQPQHF

D: TRBD1
J: TRBJ2-5
V: TRBV12-3/TRBV12-4
size: .
DNA: TGTGCCAGCAGTAGTTATCCGGGACAGGGCAAAGAGACCCAGTACTTC
CDR3: CASSSYPGQGKETQYF

D: TRBD2
J: TRBJ2-1
V: TRBV6-1
size: few
DNA: TGTGCCAGCAGTGAGGGGGGGACTAGGAATGAGCAGTTCTTC
CDR3: CASSEGGTRNEQFF

D: .
J: TRBJ2-3
V: TRBV27
size: few
DNA: TGTGCCAGCAGCCTTCCCAGCACAGTGGATACGCAGTATTTT
CDR3: CASSLPSTVDTQYF

D: TRBD1
J: TRBJ1-2
V: TRBV2
size: .
DNA: TGTGCCAGCAGTGACATACAGGGGAGCTATGGCTACACCTTC
CDR3: CASSDIQGSYGYTF

D: TRBD1
J: TRBJ2-5
V: TRBV20-1
size: .
DNA: TGCAGTGCCGGGGACAGGGGGTTGAGCGGTAAAGAGACCCAGTACTTC
CDR3: CSAGDRGLSGKETQYF

D: .
J: TRBJ1-1
V: TRBV29-1
size: .
DNA: TGCAGCGTTGATTGGGTTGGGGGGGCTTTCTTT
CDR3: CSVDWVGGAFF

D: TRBD2
J: TRBJ2-1
V: TRBV7-9
size: many
DNA: TGTGCCAGCAGCTTAGCTAGCGGGATCGGCAATGAGCAGTTCTTC
CDR3: CASSLASGIGNEQFF

D: .
J: TRBJ2-4
V: TRBV5-5
size: few
DNA: TGTGCCAGCAGCCGCCTGGGAGCCTTTGGGGGAAGGAAAAACATTCAGTACTTC
CDR3: CASSRLGAFGGRKNIQYF

D: .
J: TRBJ1-5
V: TRBV7-2
size: few
DNA: TGTGCCAGCACCGCGGACTATAGCAATCAGCCCCAGCATTTT
CDR3: CASTADYSNQPQHF

D: .
J: TRBJ1-1
V: TRBV14
size: few
DNA: TGTGCCAGCAGCCAAGTCCTTAGGACATACTTTGAAGCTTTCTTT
CDR3: CASSQVLRTYFEAFF

D: .
J: TRBJ1-4
V: TRBV4-1
size: once
DNA: TGCGCCAGCAGCCACGGCGGCATTAATGAAAAACTGTTTTTT
CDR3: CASSHGGINEKLFF

D: .
J: TRBJ2-3
V: TRBV24-1
size: few
DNA: TGTGCCACCGGTGACAGCGGGCACACAGATACGCAGTATTTT
CDR3: CATGDSGHTDTQYF

D: TRBD2
J: TRBJ2-1
V: TRBV7-6
size: .
DNA: TGTGCCAGCAGCTTAGAGGCTAGCGGGGGGATCTACAATGAGCAGTTCTTC
CDR3: CASSLEASGGIYNEQFF

D: TRBD1
J: TRBJ1-4
V: TRBV18
size: many
DNA: TGTGCCAGCTCACCGGGACAGGGGCCAACGGAAAAACTGTTTTTT
CDR3: CASSPGQGPTEKLFF

D: .
J: TRBJ2-7
V: TRBV7-8
size: few
DNA: TGTGCCAGCAGCCAGTCTTTGAGCTCCTACGAGCAGTACTTC
CDR3: CASSQSLSSYEQYF

D: .
J: TRBJ2-7
V: TRBV20-1
size: .
DNA: TGCAGTGCTAGAGCTGGCGAGCAGTACTTC
CDR3: CSARAGEQYF

D: TRBD2
J: TRBJ2-5
V: TRBV20-1
size: once
DNA: TGCAGTGCTTTGGGACTAGCGGCTTTTGGGACCCAGTACTTC
CDR3: CSALGLAAFGTQYF

D: .
J: TRBJ2-1
V: TRBV21-1
size: .
DNA: TGTGCCAGCAGCAAAGCACGGGCGGGGGATGAGCAGTTCTTC
CDR3: CASSKARAGDEQFF

D: .
J: TRBJ1-1
V: TRBV9
size: .
DNA: TGTGCCAGCAGCGTAGTACTGGGCGGCCCTCCTGAAGCTTTCTTT
CDR3: CASSVVLGGPPEAFF

D: .
J: TRBJ1-5
V: TRBV15
size: .
DNA: TGTGCCACCAGCATCGTGGGGGGTAGCAATCAGCCCCAGCATTTT
CDR3: CATSIVGGSNQPQHF

D: TRBD2
J: TRBJ2-7
V: TRBV7-9
size: .
DNA: TGTGCCAGCAGTTTAGACGGACGGACGGGAGGCGAGCAGTACTTC
CDR3: CASSLDGRTGGEQYF

D: .
J: TRBJ2-3
V: TRBV20-1
size: few
DNA: TGCAGTGCTCAACCGGAGGGTCCTGTTACGCAGTATTTT
CDR3: CSAQPEGPVTQYF